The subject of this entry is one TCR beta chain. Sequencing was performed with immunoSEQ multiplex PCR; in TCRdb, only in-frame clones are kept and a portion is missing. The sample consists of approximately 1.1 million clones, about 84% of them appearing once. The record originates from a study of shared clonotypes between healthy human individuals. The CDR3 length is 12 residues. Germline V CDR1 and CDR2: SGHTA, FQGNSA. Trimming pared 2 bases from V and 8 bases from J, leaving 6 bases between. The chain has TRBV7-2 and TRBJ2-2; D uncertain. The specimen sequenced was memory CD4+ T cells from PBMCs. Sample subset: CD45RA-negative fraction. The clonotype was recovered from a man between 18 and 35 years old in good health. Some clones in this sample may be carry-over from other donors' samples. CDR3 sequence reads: CASSLRLGELFF. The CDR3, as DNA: TGTGCCAGCAGCTTACGCCTGGGGGAGCTGTTTTTT.